The clone carrying this T cell receptor beta chain was seen once. This specimen belongs to a study of OX40 agonist ivuxolimab in advanced cancers. Study-wide context: Ivuxolimab is an agonistic anti-OX40 (CD134) antibody, and patients were treated with it.

Germline CDR1 and CDR2: DFQATT and SNEGSKA (reference sequence). V lost 3 bases to trimming and J lost 6 bases, with 5 bases between them. The CDR3 sequence is 11 residues long. Assay used: immunoSEQ multiplex PCR; TCRdb lists only in-frame clones, some missing. The data contain roughly 93,000 clones, 75% to 95% of them singletons. The sequence derives from an adult with an advanced solid tumor such as melanoma, head and neck, liver or kidney cancer. This material consisted of CD4+ or CD8+ T cells sorted from blood, taken in a trial of the OX40 agonist ivuxolimab. V usage is TRBV20-1 and J usage is TRBJ2-2, with D hard to call. The CDR3 DNA is TGCAGTGCTAGGTCTGCCGGGGAGCTGTTTTTT. Amino acids: CSARSAGELFF.